This T cell receptor beta chain originates from a study of shared T cell receptors in the human thymus. The CDR3 contains 17 residues. The germline V gene has CDR1 LNHDA and CDR2 SQIVND (reference sequence). V lost 3 bases to trimming and J lost 0 bases, with 14 bases between them. Repertoires were generated with immunoSEQ multiplex PCR, while TCRdb's copy carries only in-frame clones and drops some. This sample has over 60,000 clones; nearly 95% occur once, and the top ten carry roughly 0.03%. The sequencing sample was made of thymocytes. This receptor was obtained from a human donor. This chain links TRBV19 with TRBJ2-2; perhaps TRBD2 as D (5 bases). In nucleotides, the CDR3 is TGTGCCAGTAGTATTTTCCGGGGTAGTTCGAACACCGGGGAGCTGTTTTTT. This sequence encodes CASSIFRGSSNTGELFF.